Listed here are 32 T cell receptor beta chains from one sample, sequenced in a study of glioma-infiltrating T cells. Amplification of TCR alpha and beta CDR3 regions from RNA used iRepertoire nested multiplex PCR. From the multiplex PCR reads, TCRdb called clonotypes with MiXCR, one entry per CDR3 protein. The data show more than 90,000 distinct CDR3 sequences, roughly 40% seen once. Sequenced sample: glioma tissue, nonneoplastic brain tissue, or PBMCs (not recorded which). Receptors originate from a human donor with low-grade glioma or glioblastoma, undergoing nonglioma brain surgery, or in good health (not recorded which).

The chain recombines TRBV20-1 with TRBJ1-1; D unresolved. V lost 7 bases and J lost 5, with 23 bases in between. CDR3 size: 15 residues. The germline V gene has CDR1 DFQATT and CDR2 SNEGSKA (reference sequence). The CDR3 here is CSERDFDRRGTEAFF. Here the CDR3 DNA reads TGCAGTGAGAGAGATTTTGACCGTAGAGGGACTGAAGCTTTCTTT.

This clonotype was observed many times. The junction differs from germline at one of its ends, possibly a read error. The J gene is TRBJ2-1, the V gene TRBV4-1, with 11 bases aligning to TRBD2. CDR1 and CDR2 from the germline V gene are MGHRA and YSYEKL. The length of the CDR3 is 19 residues. CDR3 protein: CTSSQVDLGLAGGYNEQFF. The CDR3 nucleotides read TGCACCAGCAGCCAAGTTGACCTCGGGCTAGCGGGGGGTTACAATGAGCAGTTCTTC.

This clonotype has a count of ten or more. At one of its ends the junction is not consistent with the germline gene, which may arise from a read error. This sequence joins TRBV6-1 and TRBJ1-4; maybe TRBD1 (6 bases). The germline V gene has CDR1 MNHNS and CDR2 SASEGT. The CDR3 extends over 13 amino acids. CDR3 loop: CASSEFRGRLGLF. The DNA of the CDR3 is TGTGCCAGCAGTGAATTTAGGGGGAGACTCGGGCTTTTT.

Of note for this clonotype: Possible read error: a much larger clone is one base away. In DNA form, the CDR3 reads TGTGCCAGCTCACACGGCACGCAAGAGACCCAGTACTTC. This codes for CASSHGTQETQYF. V usage is TRBV18 and J usage is TRBJ2-5; D call uncertain. Trimming took 4 bases from V and 2 from J, leaving 8 bases between them. CDR1 and CDR2 (germline): KGHSH, LQKENI. The CDR3 runs to 13 residues.

This clonotype was observed many times. This chain links TRBV7-9 with TRBJ1-1; D call uncertain. Deletions cut 0 bases from V and 1 base from J, with 6 bases between. The CDR3 has 14 residues. Germline V CDR1 and CDR2: SEHNR, FQNEAQ (reference sequence). The CDR3 DNA follows: TGTGCCAGCAGCTTAGCCCCAACGAACACTGAAGCTTTCTTT. It codes for CASSLAPTNTEAFF.

This clonotype has ten or more counts. CDR3 sequence (DNA): TGTGCCAGCGGGGGCGACAGGCACTACTATGGCTACACCTTC. It encodes CASGGDRHYYGYTF. The rearrangement uses TRBV28 and TRBJ1-2; D is perhaps TRBD1 (6 bases). Per germline, CDR1 MDHEN and CDR2 SYDVKM. This CDR3 spans 14 amino acids. V lost 8 bases to trimming and J lost 3 bases, with 16 bases between them.

Note on this clonotype: This clone may be a read error of a much larger clone one base away. No conserved phenylalanine or tryptophan ends this CDR3, so it is likely a read error. The genes are TRBV29-1 and TRBJ2-1; D is unclear. Germline-derived CDR1 and CDR2 are SQVTM and ANQGSEA. The V end was cut by 2 bases, the J end by 10 bases, with 9 bases between. CDR3 length equals 11 residues. The chain's CDR3 is CSVEKGWEQFS. The CDR3, as DNA: TGCAGCGTTGAAAAGGGCTGGGAGCAGTTCTCC.

The CDR3 DNA reads as TGTGCCAGCAGTTTGTCGCTTTACACTGAAGCTTTCTTT. Translated: CASSLSLYTEAFF. The J gene is TRBJ1-1, the V gene TRBV6-2 or TRBV6-3, with no clear D. The CDR3 has 13 residues. From germline, CDR1 is MNHEY and CDR2 SVGEGT. With 4 bases removed from V and 3 bases from J, the gap between germline ends came to 9 bases.

This clonotype was found many times. This rearrangement joins TRBV15 to TRBJ2-7; D is perhaps TRBD1 (6 bases). Germline assignment: CDR1 LNHNV and CDR2 YYDKDF (reference sequence). Trimming took 0 bases from V and 5 from J, leaving 17 bases between them. The CDR3 sequence is 16 residues long. This CDR3 is CATSRDRAGAAHEQYF. CDR3 bases: TGTGCCACCAGCAGAGATAGGGCAGGGGCTGCCCACGAGCAGTACTTC.

This clonotype has at least ten counts. The rearrangement uses TRBV5-1 and TRBJ1-5; D gene ambiguous. Germline CDR1 SGHRS, CDR2 YFSETQ. The CDR3 has 14 amino acids. V was pared by 4 bases and J by 0 bases, with 8 bases between. CDR3 loop: CASSAGPSNQPQHF. CDR3 coding DNA: TGCGCCAGCAGCGCTGGCCCTAGCAATCAGCCCCAGCATTTT.

V gene TRBV6-5 combines with J gene TRBJ2-7; 9 bases line up with TRBD1. The CDR3 contains 14 residues. V gave up 5 bases and J gave up 4 bases; unmatched junction bases: 6. Germline V gene data show CDR1 as MNHEY and CDR2 as SVGAGI. The chain's CDR3 is CASSTGQGIYEQYF. The CDR3 bases are TGTGCCAGCAGTACCGGACAGGGGATTTACGAGCAGTACTTC.

This clonotype was observed many times. The gene calls are TRBV7-2 and TRBJ2-5; 12 positions agree with TRBD2. CDR3 size: 21 residues. Germline CDR1 SGHTA, CDR2 FQGNSA. Trimming cost V 2 bases and J 1 base; bases outside gene matches: 17. The CDR3 bases are TGTGCCAGCAGCTTACTTCCTCTACTGTGGGCTAGCGGGAGGGCCCAAGAGACCCAGTACTTC. Amino acids: CASSLLPLLWASGRAQETQYF.

Turning to this clonotype: The conserved phenylalanine or tryptophan normally closing the CDR3 is absent here, so this likely arose from a read error. CDR3 loop: CAGSLELNQPQHS. For the CDR3, the DNA is TGTGCCGGCAGCTTAGAACTCAATCAGCCCCAGCATTCT. This rearrangement joins TRBV7-7 to TRBJ1-5, with D unclear. The CDR3 covers 13 residues. From germline, CDR1 is SSHAT and CDR2 FNYEAQ (reference sequence).

About this clonotype: This may be a read error: a much more frequent sequence differs by one nucleotide. This sequence joins TRBV29-1 and TRBJ2-7, with D uncertain. The germline gives CDR1 SQVTM, CDR2 ANQGSEA. This CDR3 comprises 13 residues. DNA for the CDR3: TGCAGCATTGAGACCGATATCTTCTACGAGCAGTACTTC. Translation gives CSIETDIFYEQYF.

With regard to this clonotype: Germline is not matched at one junction end, which may reflect a read error. J is TRBJ1-2 and V is TRBV28; 9 positions match TRBD1. Germline loops: CDR1 MDHEN, CDR2 SYDVKM. This CDR3 contains 15 residues. CDR3 protein: CASRGQGGTNYGYTF. The CDR3 bases are TGTGCCAGCAGGGGACAGGGAGGAACCAACTATGGCTACACATTC.

The V gene is TRBV25-1, the J gene TRBJ2-5, with 8 bases identical to TRBD2. V lost 10 bases and J lost 1; bases outside the gene matches: 14. Germline V lookup: CDR1 MGHDK, CDR2 SYGVNS. The CDR3 is 16 residues long. Here the CDR3 reads CATAEPGLGRQETQYF. The CDR3 DNA is TGTGCCACCGCTGAACCGGGACTAGGTCGCCAAGAGACCCAGTACTTC.

This clonotype has at least ten counts. The J gene is TRBJ2-1, the V gene TRBV20-1; D uncertain. Trimming removed 2 bases from V and 8 bases from J, with 10 bases in between. Looked up from germline, CDR1 is DFQATT and CDR2 is SNEGSKA (reference sequence). CDR3 length equals 12 residues. The DNA for the CDR3 is TGCAGTGCTAGAAGAGCGAGTGATGAGCAGTTCTTC. This gives the protein CSARRASDEQFF.

This clonotype has a count of ten or more. This chain links TRBV3-1 with TRBJ2-3; the match to TRBD2 covers 9 bases. This CDR3 comprises 16 residues. From germline, CDR1 is LGHDT and CDR2 YNNKEL (reference sequence). V lost 6 bases and J lost 2; bases outside the gene matches: 9. CDR3 loop: CASSSSGNLYTDTQYF. CDR3 bases: TGTGCCAGCAGTTCTAGCGGGAATCTTTACACAGATACGCAGTATTTT.

This clonotype was seen many times. The chain couples TRBV28 to TRBJ1-6; perhaps TRBD1 as D (6 bases). The CDR3 length is 14 residues. Germline V gene lookup returns CDR1 MDHEN and CDR2 SYDVKM. V lost 10 bases and J lost 0, with 10 bases in between. The CDR3 protein is CATTGSSYNSPLHF. The CDR3 DNA reads as TGTGCCACCACAGGGAGCTCCTATAATTCACCCCTCCACTTT.

Remarks on this clonotype: A read error may produce the germline difference seen at one junction end. CDR3 nucleotide sequence: TGTACCAGCAGCGATTCAGCAATTTTCGGCGAGCAGTACTTC. Amino acid sequence: CTSSDSAIFGEQYF. V is TRBV4-1 and J is TRBJ2-7, with unresolved D. The CDR3 has 14 amino acids. The germline CDR1 and CDR2 sequences are MGHRA and YSYEKL.

Concerning this clonotype: This likely comes from a read error, as the CDR3 has no conserved phenylalanine or tryptophan at its end. The chain combines TRBV20-1 with TRBJ1-6; TRBD1 aligns across 8 bases. Germline V CDR1 and CDR2: DFQATT, SNEGSKA (reference sequence). After removal of 3 bases from V and 11 bases from J, the junction contained 6 bases not matched to a gene. CDR3 length equals 13 residues. The CDR3 sequence is CSARDRDFPPLHS. The DNA for the CDR3 is TGCAGTGCTAGGGACAGGGATTTCCCACCCCTCCACTCT.

This chain uses TRBV28 with TRBJ1-5; no reliable D call. Germline values: CDR1 MDHEN, CDR2 SYDVKM. This CDR3 comprises 15 residues. As DNA, the CDR3 is TGTGTTAGCAGTTTATCTCACTCGGGCAATCAGCCCCAGCATTTT. Its translation is CVSSLSHSGNQPQHF.

In the case of this clonotype: A junction end diverges from the germline sequence, so it may reflect a read error. The genes are TRBV19 and TRBJ2-3, with D tentatively TRBD2 (6 bases). Germline lookup yields CDR1 LNHDA and CDR2 SQIVND (reference sequence). The CDR3 contains 16 residues. CDR3 region: CASRPTSLGSTDTQYF. CDR3 DNA sequence: TGTGCCAGTAGGCCAACTAGCTTGGGCAGCACGGATACGCAGTATTTT.

The V gene is TRBV28, the J gene TRBJ1-1, with 7 bases identical to TRBD1. V shed 5 bases and J 5 bases; nucleotides not matched to a gene: 8. Germline CDR1 reads MDHEN; CDR2 reads SYDVKM. The CDR3 consists of 14 residues. The CDR3, as DNA: TGTGCCAGCAGTACAAAAGGGGGCAGAACTGAAGCTTTCTTT. Protein product: CASSTKGGRTEAFF.

This clonotype has a count of ten or more. This chain joins TRBV24-1 and TRBJ2-1; possibly TRBD1 for D (5 bases). The CDR3 totals 12 residues. V was cut by 5 bases and J by 8 bases, with 9 bases left in between. CDR1 KGHDR and CDR2 SFDVKD come from the germline V gene. This CDR3 reads CATSGQWHEQFF. For the CDR3, the DNA is TGTGCCACCAGTGGACAGTGGCATGAGCAGTTCTTC.

This clonotype occurred once. A single base separates this from a much larger clone, so it may be a read error. Given the absence of the conserved phenylalanine or tryptophan at the CDR3 end, a read error is likely. V usage is TRBV2 and J usage is TRBJ2-1; no firm D call. The DNA matches TRBJ2-5 better at its end, which makes the J call doubtful. The CDR3 runs 12 residues. The germline V gene has CDR1 SNHLY and CDR2 FYNNEI. CDR3 sequence reads: CASRAEMETQYL. The DNA for the CDR3 is TGTGCCAGCAGAGCAGAAATGGAGACCCAGTACCTC.

Worth noting for this clonotype: This clone may be a read error of a much larger clone one base away. This sequence joins TRBV3-1 and TRBJ2-1; TRBD2 aligns across 13 bases. CDR1 is LGHDT and CDR2 is YNNKEL in the germline V gene (reference sequence). With 3 bases clipped from V and 10 bases from J, the junction kept 6 bases outside the gene matches. CDR3 size: 15 residues. CDR3 sequence reads: CASSQGLAGIYEQFF. For the CDR3, the DNA is TGTGCCAGCAGCCAGGGACTAGCGGGAATTTACGAGCAGTTCTTC.

As to this clonotype: A read error may account for a junction end that differs from germline. The chain employs TRBV27 and TRBJ2-3, with D hard to call. The CDR3 totals 14 residues. Germline V CDR1 and CDR2: MNHEY, SMNVEV (reference sequence). This chain's CDR3 is CASSFNSPADTLYF. The CDR3 nucleotides are TGTGCCAGCAGTTTTAACAGTCCCGCAGATACGCTGTATTTT.

With regard to this clonotype: The CDR3 does not end in the conserved phenylalanine or tryptophan, so this is likely a read error. This chain connects TRBV29-1 to TRBJ1-1; D is ambiguous. CDR3 size: 14 residues. The germline V and J ends were trimmed by 1 base and 9 bases, with 18 bases remaining between them. Germline values: CDR1 SQVTM, CDR2 ANQGSEA. CDR3 DNA sequence: TGCAGCGTTGAAGTATCTGGATGGGGAACTAAAGCTTTCTCT. It is translated as CSVEVSGWGTKAFS.

In this sample, this clonotype turned up once. Possible read error: a much larger clone is one base away. The chain uses TRBV12-3 or TRBV12-4 and TRBJ2-1; D unresolved. The CDR3 is made up of 14 amino acids. Here the CDR3 DNA reads TGTGCCAGCAGTTTATTTATGAACAACAATGAGCAGTTATTC. This gives the protein CASSLFMNNNEQLF.

This clonotype was recorded at least ten times. In nucleotides, the CDR3 is TGTGCCAGTAGTATACGGACAGGCCAAGAGACCCAGTACTTC. This encodes CASSIRTGQETQYF. V gene TRBV19 combines with J gene TRBJ2-5; TRBD1 aligns across 7 bases. CDR3 size: 14 residues. Germline V gives CDR1 LNHDA, CDR2 SQIVND (reference sequence). Losses at the gene ends were 2 bases for V and 1 base for J; bases not matched to a gene: 1.

This clonotype appeared many times. The chain employs TRBV28 and TRBJ1-5; D uncertain. V lost 6 bases and J 2 bases, leaving 14 bases between the germline ends. CDR1 and CDR2 from the germline V gene are MDHEN and SYDVKM. This CDR3 spans 15 amino acids. Here the CDR3 DNA reads TGTGCCAGCAGCCCCCTTCTGGTGGGCAATCAGCCCCAGCATTTT. Protein product: CASSPLLVGNQPQHF.